This entry concerns a single TCR beta chain. Its antigen remains unidentified. Only in-frame clones appear in the TCRdb table, and some are missing; sequencing was by immunoSEQ multiplex PCR. The sample lists roughly 63,000 clones, 57% occurring once. These data belong to a study of cytotoxic CD8 clonotypes in ibrutinib-treated CLL. For the study at large: Across samples, productive templates numbered approximately 250,000 and productive rearrangements reached some 94,000 on average.

Study observations and caveats: Clonality (at baseline) was higher than in age-matched healthy donors and tracked circulating CD8+ T-cell counts.

V lost 5 bases and J lost 5, with 12 bases in between. The germline CDR1 and CDR2 sequences are PRHDT and FYEKMQ (reference sequence). The CDR3 loop spans 14 amino acids. The source material was PBMCs, sampled after 12 months of ibrutinib treatment. The chain carries TRBV13 and TRBJ2-2, with D possibly TRBD2 on 6 matching bases. This clonotype was obtained from a human donor with chronic lymphocytic leukemia. In DNA form, the CDR3 reads TGTGCCAGCAGCCCGCGGGGCTTGACCGGGGAGCTGTTTTTT. Its translation is CASSPRGLTGELFF.